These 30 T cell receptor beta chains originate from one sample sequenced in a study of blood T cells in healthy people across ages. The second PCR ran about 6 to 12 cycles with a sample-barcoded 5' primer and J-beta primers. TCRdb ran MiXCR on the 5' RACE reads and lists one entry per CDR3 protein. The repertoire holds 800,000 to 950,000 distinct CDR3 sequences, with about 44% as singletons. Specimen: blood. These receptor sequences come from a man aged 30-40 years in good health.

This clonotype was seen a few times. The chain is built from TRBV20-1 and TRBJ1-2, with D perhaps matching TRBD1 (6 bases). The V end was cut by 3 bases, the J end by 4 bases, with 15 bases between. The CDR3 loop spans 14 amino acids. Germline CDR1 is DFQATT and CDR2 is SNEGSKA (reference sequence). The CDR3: CSARGDTPAYGYTF. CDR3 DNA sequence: TGCAGTGCTAGGGGGGACACCCCTGCCTATGGCTACACCTTC.

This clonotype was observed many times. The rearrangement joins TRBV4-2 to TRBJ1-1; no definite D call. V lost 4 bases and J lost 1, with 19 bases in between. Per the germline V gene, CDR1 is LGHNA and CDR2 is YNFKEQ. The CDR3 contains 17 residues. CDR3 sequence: CASSRIVSRVPNTEAFF. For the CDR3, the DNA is TGTGCCAGCAGCCGTATCGTTTCCCGGGTTCCGAACACTGAAGCTTTCTTT.

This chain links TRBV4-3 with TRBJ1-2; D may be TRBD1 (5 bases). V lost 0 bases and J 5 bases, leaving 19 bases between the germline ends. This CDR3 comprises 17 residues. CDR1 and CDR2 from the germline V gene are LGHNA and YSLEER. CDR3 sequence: CASSQDPVTGTRYGYTF. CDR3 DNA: TGCGCCAGCAGCCAAGATCCCGTAACCGGGACCCGTTATGGCTACACCTTC.

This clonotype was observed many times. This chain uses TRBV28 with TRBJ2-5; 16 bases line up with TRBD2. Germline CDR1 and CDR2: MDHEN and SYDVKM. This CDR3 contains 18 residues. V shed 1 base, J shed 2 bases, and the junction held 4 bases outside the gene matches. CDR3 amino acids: CASSLSGLAGGQQETQYF. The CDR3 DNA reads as TGTGCCAGCAGTTTATCGGGACTAGCGGGGGGGCAGCAAGAGACCCAGTACTTC.

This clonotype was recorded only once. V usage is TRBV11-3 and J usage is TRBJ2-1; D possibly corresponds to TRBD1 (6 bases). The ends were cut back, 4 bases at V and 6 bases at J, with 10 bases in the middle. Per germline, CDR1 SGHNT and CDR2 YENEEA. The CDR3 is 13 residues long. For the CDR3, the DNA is TGTGCCAGCAGCTCAGGGGTTTTCAATGAGCAGTTCTTC. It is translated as CASSSGVFNEQFF.

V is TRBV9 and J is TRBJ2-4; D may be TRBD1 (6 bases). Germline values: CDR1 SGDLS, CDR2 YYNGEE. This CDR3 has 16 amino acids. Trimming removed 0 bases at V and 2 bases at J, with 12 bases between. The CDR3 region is CASSVAEGVTKNIQYF. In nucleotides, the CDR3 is TGTGCCAGCAGCGTAGCCGAGGGGGTAACCAAAAACATTCAGTACTTC.

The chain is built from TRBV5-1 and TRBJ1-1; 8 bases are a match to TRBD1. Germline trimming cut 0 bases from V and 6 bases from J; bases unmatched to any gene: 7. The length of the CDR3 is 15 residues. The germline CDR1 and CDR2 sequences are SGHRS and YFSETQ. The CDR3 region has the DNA TGCGCCAGCAGCTTGGAAGTCGGGACAGGAGCTGAAGCTTTCTTT. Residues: CASSLEVGTGAEAFF. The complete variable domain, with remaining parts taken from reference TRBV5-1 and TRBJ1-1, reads KAGVTQTPRYLIKTRGQQVTLSCSPISGHRSVSWYQQTPGQGLQFLFEYFSETQRNKGNFPGRFSGRQFSNSRSEMNVSTLELGDSALYLCASSLEVGTGAEAFFGQGTRLTVV.

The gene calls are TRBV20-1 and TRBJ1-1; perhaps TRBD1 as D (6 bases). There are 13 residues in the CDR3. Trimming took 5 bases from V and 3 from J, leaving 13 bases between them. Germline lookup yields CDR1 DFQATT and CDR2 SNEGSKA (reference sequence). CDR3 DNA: TGCAGTGCTTCCCCTAACAGGGACACTGAAGCTTTCTTT. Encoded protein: CSASPNRDTEAFF.

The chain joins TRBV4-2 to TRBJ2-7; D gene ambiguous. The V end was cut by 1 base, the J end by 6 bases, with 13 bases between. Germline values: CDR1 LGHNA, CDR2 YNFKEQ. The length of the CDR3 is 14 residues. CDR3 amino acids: CASSQARSGGEQYF. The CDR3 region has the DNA TGTGCCAGCAGCCAAGCCCGGTCCGGCGGCGAGCAGTACTTC.

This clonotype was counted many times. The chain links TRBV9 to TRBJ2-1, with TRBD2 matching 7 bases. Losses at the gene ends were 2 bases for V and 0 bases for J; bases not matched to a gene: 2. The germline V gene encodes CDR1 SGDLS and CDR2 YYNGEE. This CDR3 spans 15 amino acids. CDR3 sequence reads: CASSVGTISYNEQFF. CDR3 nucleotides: TGTGCCAGCAGCGTCGGGACTATCTCCTACAATGAGCAGTTCTTC.

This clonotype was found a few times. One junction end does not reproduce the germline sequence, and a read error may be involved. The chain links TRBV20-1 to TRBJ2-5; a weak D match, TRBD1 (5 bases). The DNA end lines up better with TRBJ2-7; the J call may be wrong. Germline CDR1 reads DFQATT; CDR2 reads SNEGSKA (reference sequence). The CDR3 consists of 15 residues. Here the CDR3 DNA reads TGCAGTGCTAGAGATCCTGGTAGGGGCTCCTGCGAGCAGTACTTC. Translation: CSARDPGRGSCEQYF.

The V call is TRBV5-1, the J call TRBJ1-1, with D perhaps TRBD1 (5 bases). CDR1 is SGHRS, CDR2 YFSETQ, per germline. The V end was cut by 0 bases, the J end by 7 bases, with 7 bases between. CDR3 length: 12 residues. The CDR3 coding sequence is TGCGCCAGCAGCTTGGAGGGGATTGAAGCTTTCTTT. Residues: CASSLEGIEAFF.

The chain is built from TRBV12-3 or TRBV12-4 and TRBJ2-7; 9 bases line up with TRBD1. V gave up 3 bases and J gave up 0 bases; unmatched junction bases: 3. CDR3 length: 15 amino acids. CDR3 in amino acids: CASSLSGQGSYEQYF. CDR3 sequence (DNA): TGTGCCAGCAGTTTGTCGGGACAGGGCTCCTACGAGCAGTACTTC.

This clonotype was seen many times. The CDR3 nucleotides are TGTGCCAGCAGCCCAGCAGGGGGCCGAAACTATGGCTACACCTTC. This gives the protein CASSPAGGRNYGYTF. This rearrangement joins TRBV7-9 to TRBJ1-2; 8 bases map to TRBD1. This CDR3 has 15 amino acids. J lost 2 bases, V lost 5 bases, and 7 bases had no gene match. Germline lookup yields CDR1 SEHNR and CDR2 FQNEAQ (reference sequence).

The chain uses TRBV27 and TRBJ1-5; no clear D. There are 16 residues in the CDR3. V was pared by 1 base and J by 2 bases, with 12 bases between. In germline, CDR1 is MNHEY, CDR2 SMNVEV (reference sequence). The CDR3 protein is CASSLLGPDGNQPQHF. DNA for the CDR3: TGTGCCAGCAGTTTATTAGGGCCGGATGGCAATCAGCCCCAGCATTTT.

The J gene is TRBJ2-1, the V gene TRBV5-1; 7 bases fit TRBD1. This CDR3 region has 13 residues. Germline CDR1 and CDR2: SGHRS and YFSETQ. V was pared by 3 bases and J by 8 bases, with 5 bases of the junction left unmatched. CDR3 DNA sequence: TGCGCCAGCAGCTGGGGACAGACCGATGAGCAGTTCTTC. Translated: CASSWGQTDEQFF.

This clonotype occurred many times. The CDR3 loop is CASSLLPPRGVGTDTQYF. The CDR3, as DNA: TGTGCCAGCAGTCTCCTCCCTCCGAGGGGGGTGGGCACAGATACGCAGTATTTT. This chain uses TRBV6-1 with TRBJ2-3, with D possibly called TRBD1 or TRBD2 (6 bases each). Germline loops: CDR1 MNHNS, CDR2 SASEGT. The CDR3 has 18 residues. Trimming removed 5 bases from V and 1 base from J, with 22 bases in between.

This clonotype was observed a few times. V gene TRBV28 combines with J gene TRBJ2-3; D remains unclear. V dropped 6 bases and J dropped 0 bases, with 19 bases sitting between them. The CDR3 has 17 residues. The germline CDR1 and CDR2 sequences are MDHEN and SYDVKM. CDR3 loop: CASSQRRMISSTDTQYF. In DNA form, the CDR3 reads TGTGCCAGCAGCCAAAGGCGGATGATATCTAGCACAGATACGCAGTATTTT.

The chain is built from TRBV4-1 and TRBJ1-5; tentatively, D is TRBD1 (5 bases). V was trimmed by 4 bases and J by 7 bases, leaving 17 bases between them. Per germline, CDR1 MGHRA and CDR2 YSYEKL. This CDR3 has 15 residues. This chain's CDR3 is CASSRMRGNWQPQHF. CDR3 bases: TGCGCCAGCAGCCGAATGCGGGGGAATTGGCAGCCCCAGCATTTT.

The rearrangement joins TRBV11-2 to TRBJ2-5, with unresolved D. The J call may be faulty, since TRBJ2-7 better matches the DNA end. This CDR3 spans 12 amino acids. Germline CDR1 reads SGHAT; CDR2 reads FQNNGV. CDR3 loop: CASRPDGNEQYF. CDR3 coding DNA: TGTGCCAGCAGGCCAGACGGAAACGAGCAGTACTTC.

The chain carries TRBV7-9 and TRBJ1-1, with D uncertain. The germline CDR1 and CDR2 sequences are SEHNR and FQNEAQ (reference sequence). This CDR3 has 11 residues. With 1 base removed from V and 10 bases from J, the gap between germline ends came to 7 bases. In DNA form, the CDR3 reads TGTGCCAGCAGCTTAGACTTGGCAGCTTTCTTT. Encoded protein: CASSLDLAAFF. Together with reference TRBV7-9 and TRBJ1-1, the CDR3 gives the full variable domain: DTGVSQNPRHKITKRGQNVTFRCDPISEHNRLYWYRQTLGQGPEFLTYFQNEAQLEKSRLLSDRFSAERPKGSFSTLEIQRTEQGDSAMYLCASSLDLAAFFGQGTRLTVV.

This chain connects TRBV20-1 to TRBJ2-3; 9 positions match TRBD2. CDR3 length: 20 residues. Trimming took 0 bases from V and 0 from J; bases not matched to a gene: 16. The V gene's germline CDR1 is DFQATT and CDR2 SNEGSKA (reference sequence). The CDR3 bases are TGCAGTGCTAGAGATTTAGCGGGAGACCCATTTAAACCTAGCACAGATACGCAGTATTTT. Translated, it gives CSARDLAGDPFKPSTDTQYF.

CDR3 nucleotides: TGCGCCAGCAGCCAAGAACCCACAGATACGCAGTATTTT. Protein product: CASSQEPTDTQYF. The rearrangement uses TRBV4-3 and TRBJ2-3; D is unclear. Germline lookup yields CDR1 LGHNA and CDR2 YSLEER. Trimming cost V 0 bases and J 2 bases, with 3 bases left between them. The CDR3 contains 13 residues.

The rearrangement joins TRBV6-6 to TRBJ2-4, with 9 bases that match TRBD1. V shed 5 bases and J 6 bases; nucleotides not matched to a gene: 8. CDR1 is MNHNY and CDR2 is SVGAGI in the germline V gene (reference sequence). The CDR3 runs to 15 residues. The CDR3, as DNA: TGTGCCAGCAGTCCAGGGACAGGGTCCAGAAACATTCAGTACTTC. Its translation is CASSPGTGSRNIQYF.

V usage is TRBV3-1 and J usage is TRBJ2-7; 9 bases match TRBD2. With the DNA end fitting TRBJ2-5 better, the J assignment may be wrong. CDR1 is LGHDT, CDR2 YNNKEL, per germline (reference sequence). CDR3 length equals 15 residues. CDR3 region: CASSQIAGVGETQYF. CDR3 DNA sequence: TGTGCCAGCAGCCAAATAGCGGGAGTGGGAGAGACCCAGTACTTC.

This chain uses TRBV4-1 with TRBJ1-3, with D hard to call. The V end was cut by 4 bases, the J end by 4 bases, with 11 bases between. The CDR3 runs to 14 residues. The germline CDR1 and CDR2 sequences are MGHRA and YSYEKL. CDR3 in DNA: TGCGCCAGCAGCCCTCCAACACACGGAAACACCATATATTTT. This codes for CASSPPTHGNTIYF.

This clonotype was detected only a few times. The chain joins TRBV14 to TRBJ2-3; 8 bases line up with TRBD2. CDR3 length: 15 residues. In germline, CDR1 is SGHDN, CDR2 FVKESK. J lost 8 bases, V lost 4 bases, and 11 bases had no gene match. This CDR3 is CASSRGSGGGGTQYF. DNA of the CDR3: TGTGCCAGCAGCCGAGGCAGCGGGGGAGGCGGTACGCAGTATTTT.

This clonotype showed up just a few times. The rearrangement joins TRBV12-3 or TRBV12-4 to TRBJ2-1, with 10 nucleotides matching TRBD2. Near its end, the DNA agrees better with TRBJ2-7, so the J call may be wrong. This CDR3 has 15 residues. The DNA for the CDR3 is TGTGCCAGCAGCCGAGCGGGGGGGGAATACAATGAGCAGTACTTC. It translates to CASSRAGGEYNEQYF.

As DNA, the CDR3 is TGTGCCAGCAGTGGGACTGTACTGGAGACCCAGTTCTTC. Translation: CASSGTVLETQFF. The J gene is TRBJ2-1, the V gene TRBV6-2 or TRBV6-3; TRBD2 is a possible D gene (6 bases). V was shortened by 5 bases and J by 13 bases, with 18 bases between the two germline ends. CDR1 and CDR2 (germline): MNHEY, SVGEGT. CDR3 size: 13 residues.

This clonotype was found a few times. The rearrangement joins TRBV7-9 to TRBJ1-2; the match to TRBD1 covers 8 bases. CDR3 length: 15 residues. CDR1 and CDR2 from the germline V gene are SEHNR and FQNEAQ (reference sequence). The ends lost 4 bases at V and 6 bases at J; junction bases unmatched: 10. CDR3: CASSSPGGLRNGYTF. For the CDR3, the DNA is TGTGCCAGCAGCTCCCCAGGGGGCCTGCGCAATGGCTACACCTTC.